The rows below give T cell receptor beta chains drawn from one sample of a study of identical twins. Via MiXCR, TCRdb re-called the 5' RACE reads, giving one row per CDR3 protein. The sample lists 500,000 to 600,000 distinct CDR3 sequences, approximately 22% occurring once. Separately, the same data were catalogued under a study of T cells expressing NK-cell markers.

Sequenced input: CD4+ T cells sorted from blood. The receptors stem from a woman aged 18-30 years in good health. CDR3s include the opening cysteine and the closing phenylalanine or tryptophan. D genes are given only for firm matches. Size is omitted from some rows. Given values are once, few, many or a class for expanded clones.

clone size	CDR3 length	D gene	V gene	J gene	CDR3 DNA	CDR3 protein
few	15	-	TRBV5-1	TRBJ2-7	TGCGCCAGCAGGCAGGCCTCGGGGGCGGAAGGCGAGCAGTACTTC	CASRQASGAEGEQYF
few	16	TRBD1	TRBV12-3/TRBV12-4	TRBJ1-2	TGTGCCAGCAGGTCTGGGACAGGGGATTGGGTGAATGGCTACACCTTC	CASRSGTGDWVNGYTF
many	14	-	TRBV5-5	TRBJ2-7	TGTGCCAGCAGCTTGGATTGGTCTAGCTACGAGCAGTACTTC	CASSLDWSSYEQYF
many	15	-	TRBV29-1	TRBJ2-5	TGCAGCGTCCGAAGGTCGGTCCTGGGCCAAGAGACCCAGTACTTC	CSVRRSVLGQETQYF
-	13	-	TRBV20-1	TRBJ1-4	TGCAGTGCTACGCATGGAAACGATGAAAAACTGTTTTTT	CSATHGNDEKLFF
-	15	-	TRBV12-3/TRBV12-4	TRBJ2-3	TGTGCCAGCTGCCCGGGTGATTCTAGCACAGATACGCAGTATTTT	CASCPGDSSTDTQYF
-	14	-	TRBV7-2	TRBJ2-2	TGTGCCAGCAGCCATTCATCGCCACGGCGGGAGCTGTTTTTT	CASSHSSPRRELFF
-	12	TRBD2	TRBV20-1	TRBJ2-5	TGCAGTGCTGTCCGGGGGGGCGAGACCCAGTACTTC	CSAVRGGETQYF
many	13	TRBD1	TRBV20-1	TRBJ1-5	TGCAGTGCTACAACAGGGGTAGACCAGCCCCAGCATTTT	CSATTGVDQPQHF
-	15	TRBD1	TRBV29-1	TRBJ1-1	TGCAGCGTAATCGGCCGACAGGGCGGGAACACTGAAGCTTTCTTT	CSVIGRQGGNTEAFF
few	17	TRBD2	TRBV7-9	TRBJ2-2	TGTGCCAGCAGCTCCGGGACTAGCGCATCGAACACCGGGGAGCTGTTTTTT	CASSSGTSASNTGELFF
-	15	-	TRBV20-1	TRBJ2-3	TGCAGTGCTAGAGATCGAGGGTGGATGAGAGATACGCAGTATTTT	CSARDRGWMRDTQYF
few	14	-	TRBV29-1	TRBJ1-1	TGCAGCGTTGGCCGGCAGCTGCTGAACACTGAAGCTTTCTTT	CSVGRQLLNTEAFF
-	13	-	TRBV5-1	TRBJ2-5	TGCGCCAGCAGCTTTCAGGGTCCCGAGACCCAGTACTTC	CASSFQGPETQYF
-	18	-	TRBV29-1	TRBJ2-3	TGCAGCGTTGAGGGAGCTTCTGGGGCCTTACGGGGCACAGATACGCAGTATTTT	CSVEGASGALRGTDTQYF
few	15	-	TRBV12-3/TRBV12-4	TRBJ2-4	TGTGCCAGCAGCCCAACGGGGCAGGCGTTAAACATTCAGTACTTC	CASSPTGQALNIQYF
-	15	TRBD1	TRBV5-8	TRBJ2-5	TGTGCCAGCAGCTCAAGGACAGGGGGCGTGGAGACCCAGTACTTC	CASSSRTGGVETQYF
few	14	-	TRBV10-3	TRBJ1-2	TGTGCCATCAGTGAGGGACAGATTAACTATGGCTACACCTTC	CAISEGQINYGYTF
-	16	TRBD2	TRBV10-3	TRBJ2-3	TGTGCCATCACTCCAGGAACTAGCGGGAGATCAGATACGCAGTATTTT	CAITPGTSGRSDTQYF
-	14	TRBD2	TRBV20-1	TRBJ2-2	TGCAGTGCTACCCGGGGGGGCCTCACCGGGGAGCTGTTTTTT	CSATRGGLTGELFF
-	14	TRBD2	TRBV10-3	TRBJ2-1	TGTGCCATCACCGCGGGAGGGACCTACAATGAGCAGTTCTTC	CAITAGGTYNEQFF
-	14	-	TRBV29-1	TRBJ1-1	TGCAGCGTCGGTCGAGCGGCCGCCACTCCTCGAGCTTTCTTT	CSVGRAAATPRAFF
many	14	-	TRBV29-1	TRBJ2-1	TGCAGCGTTGAATGGGAAAAACCCTACAATGAGCAGTTCTTC	CSVEWEKPYNEQFF
few	15	TRBD1	TRBV11-1	TRBJ2-7	TGTGCCAGCAGCTTAAGCCGACAGGGTTTCTACGAGCAGTACTTC	CASSLSRQGFYEQYF
-	13	-	TRBV6-1	TRBJ1-6	TGTGCCAGCAGTGGGGGAAGGAATTCACCCCTCCACTTT	CASSGGRNSPLHF
-	13	-	TRBV28	TRBJ2-3	TGTGCCAGCAGTCAGACTAGCACAGATACGCAGTATTTT	CASSQTSTDTQYF
many	15	-	TRBV4-3	TRBJ2-2	TGCGCCAGCAGCAAAAACCTGAATAGCGCCGGGGAGCTGTTTTTT	CASSKNLNSAGELFF
few	14	TRBD2	TRBV12-3/TRBV12-4	TRBJ2-2	TGTGCCAGCAGTAGGGGGACTAGCACCGGGGAGCTGTTTTTT	CASSRGTSTGELFF
few	15	TRBD2	TRBV6-5	TRBJ2-1	TGTGCCAGCAGTTACGGGGCTAGCGGAAACAATGAGCAGTTCTTC	CASSYGASGNNEQFF
-	12	-	TRBV29-1	TRBJ1-3	TGCAGCGCGACCAGGGCTGGAAACACCATATATTTT	CSATRAGNTIYF
-	13	-	TRBV5-1	TRBJ2-3	TGCGCCAGCAGCTTGCCGATCTCAGGGCAGGGGTATTTT	CASSLPISGQGYF
few	18	TRBD1	TRBV25-1	TRBJ2-7	TGTGCCAGCATCCTATGGCGAGGGGGCCCTAGCTTTTGGCACGAGCAGTACTTC	CASILWRGGPSFWHEQYF
-	14	TRBD2	TRBV29-1	TRBJ2-3	TGCAGTGAGCGTAGGGCTAGCGGGGAGGATACGCAGTATTTT	CSERRASGEDTQYF
-	16	TRBD1	TRBV20-1	TRBJ2-7	TGCAGTGCTCTCCGGACAGGGGGACTTAGTCGGGGCGAGCAGTACTTC	CSALRTGGLSRGEQYF
-	12	TRBD2	TRBV20-1	TRBJ2-3	TGCAGTTCGGGGGGTTCCACAGATACGCAGTATTTT	CSSGGSTDTQYF
-	15	TRBD1	TRBV6-1	TRBJ2-7	TGTGCCAGCATAATGACCGGGACAGGGGAATACGAGCAGTACTTC	CASIMTGTGEYEQYF
-	14	-	TRBV4-2	TRBJ2-3	TGTGCCAGCAGCCAAGAGTGGTCGACGGATACGCAGTATTTT	CASSQEWSTDTQYF
-	14	TRBD2	TRBV20-1	TRBJ2-1	TGCAGTGCTCAGCTAAGCGGGAGGAAGAATGAGCAGTTCTTC	CSAQLSGRKNEQFF
few	13	-	TRBV6-1	TRBJ1-1	TGTGCCAGCAGGACCAGACTGAACACTGAAGCTTTCTTT	CASRTRLNTEAFF
-	16	TRBD1	TRBV24-1	TRBJ2-3	TGTGCCACCAGTGATTCCCCGGGACAGGGGACAGATACGCAGTATTTT	CATSDSPGQGTDTQYF
few	13	TRBD1	TRBV20-1	TRBJ2-5	TGCAGTGCCAGACAGGGGGCGGGAGGGACCCAGTACTTC	CSARQGAGGTQYF
-	14	-	TRBV20-1	TRBJ2-5	TGCAGTGCTAGAGGTGCTAGGTACCAAGAGACCCAGTACTTC	CSARGARYQETQYF
-	14	TRBD2	TRBV6-1	TRBJ2-5	TGTGCCAGTCGCTTAAGCGGGGCCCAAGAGACCCAGTACTTC	CASRLSGAQETQYF
-	13	-	TRBV20-1	TRBJ2-3	TGCAGTGCTGGCCCCACCCACACAGATACGCAGTATTTT	CSAGPTHTDTQYF
few	13	-	TRBV10-3	TRBJ1-1	TGTGCCATATCCGGGACATCCATTAACCGCGCTTTCTTT	CAISGTSINRAFF
-	15	-	TRBV20-1	TRBJ2-7	TGCAGTGCTAATGATTTCACGAATAGCTCCTACGAGCAGTACTTC	CSANDFTNSSYEQYF
-	15	-	TRBV6-1	TRBJ2-7	TGTGCCAGCGGGCAGCGTGCAGTCAGGAACCACGAGCAGTACTTC	CASGQRAVRNHEQYF
-	14	-	TRBV4-3	TRBJ2-1	TGCGCCAGCAGCCAAGGGGGAGAATACAATGAGCAGTTCTTC	CASSQGGEYNEQFF
-	14	TRBD2	TRBV12-3/TRBV12-4	TRBJ2-1	TGTGCCAGCAGTCGTCGACTAGCGACGGATGAGCAGTTCTTC	CASSRRLATDEQFF
-	14	-	TRBV20-1	TRBJ1-1	TGCAGTGCTAGACAACCTCGCCTCGGGGCTGAAGCTTTCTTT	CSARQPRLGAEAFF
few	13	-	TRBV20-1	TRBJ2-7	TGCAGTGCTTATGACTCACAAAACTACGAGCAGTACTTC	CSAYDSQNYEQYF
-	12	-	TRBV12-3/TRBV12-4	TRBJ2-7	TGTGCCAGCAGCTGGAATTCCTACGAGCAGTACTTC	CASSWNSYEQYF
-	16	TRBD2	TRBV20-1	TRBJ2-1	TGCAGTGCACATAACGCGCTAGCGGGATCCTACAATGAGCAGTTCTTC	CSAHNALAGSYNEQFF
few	16	-	TRBV5-6	TRBJ2-3	TGTGCCAGCAGCGTATCCCAGGTCTGGGTCAGCTCTTCGCAGTATTTT	CASSVSQVWVSSSQYF
-	19	TRBD2	TRBV12-3/TRBV12-4	TRBJ2-7	TGTGCCAGCAGTTTTCGGACTAGCGGGGGCCCGTCATACTTCTACGAGCAGTACTTC	CASSFRTSGGPSYFYEQYF
-	13	-	TRBV12-3/TRBV12-4	TRBJ1-2	TGTGCCAGCACCTCAACAGGGAGCTATGGCTACACCTTC	CASTSTGSYGYTF
-	17	-	TRBV3-1	TRBJ2-3	TGTGCCAGCAGCCAAGATCTAGGACTTCCCTACACAGATACGCAGTATTTT	CASSQDLGLPYTDTQYF
-	15	TRBD1	TRBV10-1	TRBJ2-3	TGCGCCAGCAGTGAAGGACAGGGGGCAATAGATACGCAGTATTTT	CASSEGQGAIDTQYF
few	18	-	TRBV27	TRBJ2-3	TGTGCCAGCAGTTTAAACCACCCCGGGAGAACTAGCACAGATACGCAGTATTTT	CASSLNHPGRTSTDTQYF
-	14	-	TRBV20-1	TRBJ2-7	TGCAGTGCGAAAAATTTCGGGACCGCGGGGGAGCAGTACTTC	CSAKNFGTAGEQYF